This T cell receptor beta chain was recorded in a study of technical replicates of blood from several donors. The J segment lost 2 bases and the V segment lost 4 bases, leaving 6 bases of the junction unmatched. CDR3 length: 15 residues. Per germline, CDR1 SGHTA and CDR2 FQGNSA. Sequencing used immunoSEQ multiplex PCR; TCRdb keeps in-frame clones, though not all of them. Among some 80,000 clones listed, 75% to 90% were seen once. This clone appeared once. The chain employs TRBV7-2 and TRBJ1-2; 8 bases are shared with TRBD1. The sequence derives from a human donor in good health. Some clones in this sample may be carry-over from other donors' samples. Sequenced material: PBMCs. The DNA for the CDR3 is TGTGCCAGCAGCTCCCGCAGGGGGCTAAACTATGGCTACACCTTC. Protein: CASSSRRGLNYGYTF.